Listed below are T cell receptor beta chains from one sample, sequenced in a study of beta chain features in type 1 diabetes. Here immunoSEQ multiplex PCR was the method, and the copy in TCRdb shows in-frame clones only, minus some. The table includes 550,000 to 850,000 clones, roughly 13% detected once. Source material: naive CD4+ T cells from blood. The receptors shown here come from a man between 18 and 35 years old with type 1 diabetes. CDR3s include the opening cysteine and the closing phenylalanine or tryptophan. Fields, in order: clone size, V gene, CDR3 protein. Rows may omit the clone size; those that give it use once, few, many or a size class.

size: few; V: TRBV6-5; CDR3: CASSYPDSYGYTF
size: -; V: TRBV6-5; CDR3: CASSRLAGGLEQFF
size: -; V: TRBV10-3; CDR3: CATGQVDQPQHF
size: -; V: TRBV18; CDR3: CASSPPGQGARELFF
size: -; V: TRBV19; CDR3: CASRIGTANSPLHF
size: -; V: TRBV7-7; CDR3: CASSPGTNDNEQFF
size: few; V: TRBV11-1; CDR3: CASSNGPTGYTF
size: few; V: TRBV6-6; CDR3: CASSPKTGVYNQPQHF
size: few; V: TRBV7-2; CDR3: CASSPPDGQGTQYF
size: few; V: TRBV25-1; CDR3: CASSEPRQGVGYEQYF
size: -; V: TRBV7-9; CDR3: CASSPGEQNTGELFF
size: -; V: TRBV5-4; CDR3: CASSPGQGQNQPQHF
size: -; V: TRBV30; CDR3: CARRGQSNYGYTF
size: few; V: TRBV29-1; CDR3: CSVERGKQETQYF
size: -; V: TRBV6-1; CDR3: CASSEAPGQYEQYF
size: -; V: TRBV28; CDR3: CASSLIPARDYEQYF
size: -; V: TRBV10-3; CDR3: CAITGQSNTGELFF
size: -; V: TRBV9; CDR3: CASSPGGEYNEQFF
size: -; V: TRBV7-9; CDR3: CASSLTTGVLNQPQHF
size: few; V: TRBV5-1; CDR3: CASSLEGAAMNTEAFF
size: few; V: TRBV7-2; CDR3: CASSFGQARSGPQETQYF
size: -; V: TRBV5-1; CDR3: CASSGGGQSLKTQYF
size: few; V: TRBV5-6; CDR3: CASGTGNYGYTF
size: -; V: TRBV7-3; CDR3: CASSYLGGNTGELFF
size: -; V: TRBV29-1; CDR3: CSAGTGSGELFF
size: -; V: TRBV29-1; CDR3: CSVYDGTGYEKLFF
size: -; V: TRBV5-4; CDR3: CASSGTSGGARETQYF
size: -; V: TRBV19; CDR3: CASSGTASNQPQHF
size: -; V: TRBV15; CDR3: CATSYTGQLIEQYF
size: few; V: TRBV5-1; CDR3: CASTGLADTGELFF
size: -; V: TRBV27; CDR3: CASSLVRRQRNTEAFF
size: -; V: TRBV4-1; CDR3: CASSPRALAGGPDYEQYF
size: few; V: TRBV5-6; CDR3: CASSRRTAKNIQYF
size: -; V: TRBV18; CDR3: CASSPGRSWYGYTF
size: few; V: TRBV7-9; CDR3: CASSSDRAPYNEQFF
size: few; V: TRBV28; CDR3: CASSFPGGGTSGANVLTF
size: -; V: TRBV4-1; CDR3: CASSQPGQGHYGYTF
size: few; V: TRBV6-5; CDR3: CASSYSRPDYNEQFF
size: -; V: TRBV7-3; CDR3: CASSLSSEETQYF
size: -; V: TRBV6-5; CDR3: CASSYGRGGTDTQYF
size: -; V: TRBV4-1; CDR3: CASSQDQRVDNEQFF
size: few; V: TRBV6-5; CDR3: CASSYGTRGDTQYF
size: few; V: TRBV10-3; CDR3: CAISSGTLNYGYTF
size: -; V: TRBV2; CDR3: CASSRDDGSPLHF
size: few; V: TRBV27; CDR3: CASSPQLAGRETQYF
size: -; V: TRBV7-8; CDR3: CASSLSMVYSNQPQHF
size: few; V: TRBV25-1; CDR3: CASSVSYGTEAFF
size: few; V: TRBV7-9; CDR3: CASSSGPLGANVLTF
size: few; V: TRBV15; CDR3: CATSRAGPDTQYF
size: -; V: TRBV7-9; CDR3: CASSLGEGSYGYTF